One and the same sample provided the 3 T cell receptor beta chains below, sequenced in a study of shared clonotypes between healthy human individuals. The repertoire was sequenced with immunoSEQ multiplex PCR; TCRdb's copy has only in-frame clones and lacks some. The sample has around 1.5 million clones, 98% seen once. The source material was naive CD4+ T cells sorted from blood. Subset noted: CD45RA+ positively selected. These receptors originate from a man aged 25 to 45 in good health.

This sequence joins TRBV18 and TRBJ2-7; D is ambiguous. Trimming removed 4 bases at V and 0 bases at J, with 10 bases between. From germline, CDR1 is KGHSH and CDR2 LQKENI. The CDR3 length is 14 residues. The CDR3 DNA follows: TGTGCCAGCTCACGCGAACAGAGCTCCTACGAGCAGTACTTC. The encoded protein is CASSREQSSYEQYF.

The chain links TRBV18 to TRBJ2-7, with a possible D match to TRBD2 (8 bases). V was shortened by 2 bases and J by 5 bases, with 16 bases between the two germline ends. Germline V gives CDR1 KGHSH, CDR2 LQKENI. The CDR3 totals 15 residues. CDR3 protein: CASSPTGAAGDEQYF. In nucleotides, the CDR3 is TGTGCCAGCTCACCAACAGGGGCAGCGGGGGACGAGCAGTACTTC.

This chain uses TRBV25-1 with TRBJ2-7, with D possibly being TRBD2 (5 bases). CDR1 and CDR2 (germline): MGHDK, SYGVNS. Trimming took 7 bases from V and 9 from J, leaving 22 bases between them. The CDR3 loop spans 14 amino acids. CDR3 sequence: CASTSPVGDSRQYF. CDR3 sequence (DNA): TGTGCCAGCACCTCCCCGGTCGGGGATTCAAGGCAGTACTTC.